These T cell receptor beta chains were read from a single sample in a study of blood T cell repertoires in COVID-19. Sequencing was performed with immunoSEQ multiplex PCR; in TCRdb, only in-frame clones are kept and a portion is missing. The sample carries around 150,000 clones, 75% to 90% recorded once. The specimen was peripheral blood. These receptors were taken from a woman aged 55-70 years with active COVID-19. CDR3s include the opening cysteine and the closing phenylalanine or tryptophan. A D gene is named only where the DNA matches it firmly. For some rows the clone size is stated as once, few or many, or as a class when expanded; others skip it.

TGTGCCAGCAGCTTAGCAGTTCGGGGACTAGCGGGAGACAATGAGCAGTTCTTC	CASSLAVRGLAGDNEQFF	TRBV7-6	TRBJ2-1	-	TRBD2
TGTGCCAGCAGCTCTACGAAAGGGGGCGCAGTGAACACTGAAGCTTTCTTT	CASSSTKGGAVNTEAFF	TRBV5-6	TRBJ1-1	-	TRBD1
TGTGCCAGCAGTGTAGACAGGGGGCGCGTGGTTGGCTACACCTTC	CASSVDRGRVVGYTF	TRBV2	TRBJ1-2	-	TRBD1
TGCGCCAGCAGCCAAACAGGGATCACTGAAGCTTTCTTT	CASSQTGITEAFF	TRBV4-1	TRBJ1-1	-	-
TGTGCCAGCAGTTACCTTGCGGGAGGGTACGAGCAGTACTTC	CASSYLAGGYEQYF	TRBV6-2/TRBV6-3	TRBJ2-7	-	TRBD2
TGTGCCAGCAGCCCTTTGACTAGAAGGACCAATGAGCAGTTCTTC	CASSPLTRRTNEQFF	TRBV28	TRBJ2-1	-	-
TGTGCCATCAGTGAGTCGAGTAGGCGGGCCCCCTACGAGCAGTACTTC	CAISESSRRAPYEQYF	TRBV10-3	TRBJ2-7	-	-
TGCGCCAGCAGTGGTATCTTTCTCCGGGACAGGGGAGGATTGGGATCCGAGCAGTACTTC	CASSGIFLRDRGGLGSEQYF	TRBV10-2	TRBJ2-7	-	TRBD1
TGTGCCAGCAGCCACCGACTAGCGGACAATGAGCAGTTCTTC	CASSHRLADNEQFF	TRBV4-2	TRBJ2-1	-	TRBD2
TGCGCCAGCAGGTACAAAATCGGGGGAGAGGCCTCCTATGGCTACACCTTC	CASRYKIGGEASYGYTF	TRBV4-3	TRBJ1-2	-	-
TGTGCCAGCAGTTATCCCAGCGGGAGGCCCCTCTTTAACACCGGGGAGCTGTTTTTT	CASSYPSGRPLFNTGELFF	TRBV6-2/TRBV6-3	TRBJ2-2	-	TRBD2
TGCGCCAGCAGTTCCTACGGGTACAATGAGCAGTTCTTC	CASSSYGYNEQFF	TRBV5-1	TRBJ2-1	-	-
TGTGCCAGCAGCGTCGACAGGGGGCGAAGTAGGGGCTCCTACGAGCAGTACTTC	CASSVDRGRSRGSYEQYF	TRBV2	TRBJ2-7	once	TRBD1
TGTGCCAGCAGCTTGCGGACAGGGGTATCCTACGAGCAGTACTTC	CASSLRTGVSYEQYF	TRBV5-6	TRBJ2-7	-	TRBD1
TGTGCCAGCAGCCCCTGGACTAGCGGACGTTACAATGAGCAGTTCTTC	CASSPWTSGRYNEQFF	TRBV4-2	TRBJ2-1	-	TRBD2
TGCGCCAGCAGCCCCGGACAGCCAACAACAGATACGCAGTATTTT	CASSPGQPTTDTQYF	TRBV5-1	TRBJ2-3	-	-
TGTGCCAGCAGTTTCCCCGGGACTCCCCAGTACTTC	CASSFPGTPQYF	TRBV12-3/TRBV12-4	TRBJ2-5	-	-
TGTGCCAGTAGCGACAGAACCTACAATGAGCAGTTCTTC	CASSDRTYNEQFF	TRBV19	TRBJ2-1	-	-
TGTGCCAGCAGCTTAGACAGGCTACCGAATCAGCCCCAGCATTTT	CASSLDRLPNQPQHF	TRBV7-8	TRBJ1-5	-	-
TGTGCCATCTCGACGGGAGATGAGCAGTTCTTC	CAISTGDEQFF	TRBV10-3	TRBJ2-1	-	-
TGTGCCAGCAGCCTTGACAGCATGAACACCGGGGAGCTGTTTTTT	CASSLDSMNTGELFF	TRBV7-3	TRBJ2-2	-	-
TGCGCCAGCAGCTTGGCCGCAGGGGACTACGAGCAGTACTTC	CASSLAAGDYEQYF	TRBV5-1	TRBJ2-7	-	-
TGTGCCAGCAGCGGCCGGGACACCGGCTATGGCTACACCTTC	CASSGRDTGYGYTF	TRBV9	TRBJ1-2	few	-
TGTGCCAGCAGTCGCGGCAGGCCGTTCGTCCAACTGGAGACCCAGTACTTC	CASSRGRPFVQLETQYF	TRBV6-6	TRBJ2-5	-	-
TGTGCCAGCAGCAGAGGACAGGGGGGTTATGGCTACACCTTC	CASSRGQGGYGYTF	TRBV13	TRBJ1-2	-	TRBD1
TGTGCCAGCAGTCGAGCAGGGAACTATGGCTACACCTTC	CASSRAGNYGYTF	TRBV6-5	TRBJ1-2	-	-
TGCGCCAGCAGCTTGGGGACAGGGTGGACTAATGAAAAACTGTTTTTT	CASSLGTGWTNEKLFF	TRBV5-1	TRBJ1-4	-	TRBD1
TGTGCCAGCACCTTTCCACACGGGGAGCTGTTTTTT	CASTFPHGELFF	TRBV12-3/TRBV12-4	TRBJ2-2	-	-
TGTGCCAGCAGCTTTGGACAGGGCTATGGCTACACCTTC	CASSFGQGYGYTF	TRBV3-1/TRBV3-2	TRBJ1-2	-	TRBD1
TGTGCCAGCAGTCCGAGCTGGGACTCCTTTAGCAATCAGCCCCAGCATTTT	CASSPSWDSFSNQPQHF	TRBV28	TRBJ1-5	-	-
TGTGCCAGCAGTGACCCGAGGGGGACTGAAGCTTTCTTT	CASSDPRGTEAFF	TRBV6-4	TRBJ1-1	-	-
TGTGCCAGCAGCTTACAGGGGGGAGAGGATACGCAGTATTTT	CASSLQGGEDTQYF	TRBV11-3	TRBJ2-3	-	-
TGTGCCAGCAGCTCCGGGACCGGGACAGGAGGCCAGCCCCAGCATTTT	CASSSGTGTGGQPQHF	TRBV11-2	TRBJ1-5	-	TRBD1
TGTGCCAGCGGGACAGGGTCTCTCTACGAGCAGTACTTC	CASGTGSLYEQYF	TRBV28	TRBJ2-7	-	TRBD1
TGCAGCGTTGGGGACAGGGGAGGGGAGACCCAGTACTTC	CSVGDRGGETQYF	TRBV29-1	TRBJ2-5	-	TRBD1
TGTGCCACCCTTGGGCTCCTAGGGGCCGGACAGGTCTACACCTTC	CATLGLLGAGQVYTF	TRBV28	TRBJ1-2	-	TRBD1